The rows below give T cell receptor beta chains drawn from one sample of a study of T cells in Graves' hyperthyroidism and ophthalmopathy. Each CDR3 protein is one row after TCRdb ran MiXCR on the multiplex PCR reads. The sample contains some 180,000 distinct CDR3 sequences, around 17% of which appear only once. The sequenced sample was blood. Source of these receptors: a woman in her fifties or sixties with Graves' hyperthyroidism. Both conserved end residues are part of each CDR3. D genes are given only for firm matches. Expanded clones are given a class, and other clones once, few, many or no size at all.

>TRBJ2-1|NA|TRBV5-1|many
TGCGCCAGCAGCTTACGTGAGGCCAGGGAGGATGAGCAGTTCTTC
CASSLREAREDEQFF
>TRBJ2-4|TRBD1|TRBV28|many
TGTGCCAGCAAAGTAGGGACAGGGGTGAACATTCAGTACTTC
CASKVGTGVNIQYF
>TRBJ2-7|NA|TRBV10-3|NA
TGTGCCATCAGTGAGTCAGGAGGGGCAGGCGAGCAGTACTTC
CAISESGGAGEQYF
>TRBJ2-1|NA|TRBV6-1|many
TGTGCCAGCAGTTCAGGACTTGCGGTGGGGGAGCAGTTCTTC
CASSSGLAVGEQFF
>TRBJ2-2|NA|TRBV29-1|NA
TGCAGCGTTGGTCTTGCCGGAACCGGGGAGCTGTTTTTT
CSVGLAGTGELFF
>TRBJ1-4|NA|TRBV7-9|few
TGTGCCAGCAGCTTAGGGGTTGCAACTAATGAAAAACTGTTTTTT
CASSLGVATNEKLFF
>TRBJ2-7|NA|TRBV5-1|NA
TGCGCCAGCAGTACAGACAGCGCCTACGAGCAGTACTTC
CASSTDSAYEQYF
>TRBJ2-3|TRBD2|TRBV3-1|NA
TGTGCCAGCAGCCAAGTTGGACTAGACGACGTTCCAGATACGCAGTATTTT
CASSQVGLDDVPDTQYF
>TRBJ2-1|NA|TRBV7-3|few
TGTGCCAGCAGCCTTCCCGGGTCCAATGAGCAGTTCTTC
CASSLPGSNEQFF
>TRBJ2-7|NA|TRBV12-3/TRBV12-4|many
TGTGCCAGCAGTTCGGGGTTAGGGCAGTACTTC
CASSSGLGQYF
>TRBJ2-2|NA|TRBV3-1|once
TGTGCCAGCAGCTCACTAGGAGACGGGGAGCTGTTTTTT
CASSSLGDGELFF
>TRBJ1-4|NA|TRBV2|few
TGTGCCAGCAAGCTACGGCAGGGTAATGAAAAACTGTTTTTT
CASKLRQGNEKLFF
>TRBJ2-4|TRBD2|TRBV7-2|many
TGTGCCAGCAGCCCCCCTCTAGCGGAGGGCCTCAAAAACATTCAGTACTTC
CASSPPLAEGLKNIQYF
>TRBJ2-7|NA|TRBV7-9|NA
TGTGCCAGCAGCTTCCCAGGGCAGGCAGGAGACTACGAGCAGTACTTC
CASSFPGQAGDYEQYF
>TRBJ1-5|NA|TRBV4-2|many
TGTGCCAGCAGCCAGAGGATGGGTCAAGGTCAGCCCCAGCATTTT
CASSQRMGQGQPQHF
>TRBJ2-7|TRBD1|TRBV20-1|NA
TGCAGTGCCCCCGCGTTCGGGACAGGGGTCTACGAGCAGTACTTC
CSAPAFGTGVYEQYF
>TRBJ1-2|NA|TRBV14|NA
TGTGCCAGCAGCCAAGTTCCAGACGCGTACTATGGCTACACCTTC
CASSQVPDAYYGYTF
>TRBJ1-4|NA|TRBV20-1|NA
TGCAGTGCTAGTCTCCCTAGGGGGAATAAGGATGAAAAACTGTTTTTT
CSASLPRGNKDEKLFF
>TRBJ1-1|NA|TRBV28|many
TGTGCCAGCAGTTTAAACGGTAACACTGAAGCTTTCTTT
CASSLNGNTEAFF
>TRBJ1-1|TRBD1|TRBV5-1|many
TGCGCCAGCAGCGCTAGGACAGGGAACACTGAAGCTTTCTTT
CASSARTGNTEAFF
>TRBJ2-7|TRBD1|TRBV5-5|NA
TGTGCCAGCAGCTTGGGGGTGGGACAGGGGAGCTACGAGCAGTACTTC
CASSLGVGQGSYEQYF
>TRBJ1-5|NA|TRBV24-1|NA
TGTGCCACCAGTGCCCAGGGGAATCAGCCCCAGCATTTT
CATSAQGNQPQHF